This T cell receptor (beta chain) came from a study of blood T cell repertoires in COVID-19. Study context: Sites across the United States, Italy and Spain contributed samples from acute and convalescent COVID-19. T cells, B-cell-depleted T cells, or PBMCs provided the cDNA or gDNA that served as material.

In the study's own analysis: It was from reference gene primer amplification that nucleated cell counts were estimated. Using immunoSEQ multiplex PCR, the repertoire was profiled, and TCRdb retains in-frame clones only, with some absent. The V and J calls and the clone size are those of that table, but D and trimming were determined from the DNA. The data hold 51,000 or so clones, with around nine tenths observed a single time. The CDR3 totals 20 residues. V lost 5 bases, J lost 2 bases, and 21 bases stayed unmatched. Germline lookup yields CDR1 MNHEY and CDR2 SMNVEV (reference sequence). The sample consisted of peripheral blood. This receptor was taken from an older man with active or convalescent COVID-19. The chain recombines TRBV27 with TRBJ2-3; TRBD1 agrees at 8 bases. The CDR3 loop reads CASSPGQGVFRPLNTDTQYF. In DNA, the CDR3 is TGTGCCAGCAGTCCAGGACAGGGAGTTTTCCGACCATTAAACACAGATACGCAGTATTTT.